Below, one T cell receptor beta chain is given with its context. These data belong to a study of CXCR3-negative and CXCR3-positive naive CD8 T cells. The CDR3 is made up of 12 amino acids. Germline V gives CDR1 KGHSH, CDR2 LQKENI. The TRB libraries of cDNA were built by UMI-labeled 5' RACE. After re-calling the 5' RACE reads, TCRdb lists one entry per CDR3 protein, DNA absent. Its listing shows about 130,000 distinct CDR3 sequences. The V gene is TRBV18, the J gene TRBJ1-1; TCRdb proposes TRBD1, but this gene call is untestable without DNA. The sample comprised naive CXCR3- CD8+ T cells from blood. The subset is: CD45RO-CCR7+CD27+CD95- naive CD8+ T cells lacking CXCR3 (TNR3-). The TCR comes from a human donor in good health. Some clones in this sample may be carry-over from other donors' samples. CDR3 protein: CASSPGQGEAFF.